The rows below give T cell receptor beta chains drawn from one sample of a study of T cell repertoires in cytomegalovirus infection. TCRdb reanalysed the reads using MiXCR and keeps one entry per CDR3 protein. The data hold approximately 190,000 distinct CDR3 sequences, with about 30% observed a single time. The sample comprised PBMCs. The source is a human donor in good health (CMV status not recorded). Some clones in this sample may be carry-over from other donors' samples. Each CDR3 is given with its conserved first and last residue. D genes are given only for firm matches. The size field is filled for only some rows; it gives once, few, many or a size class.

CDR3nt,CDR3aa,j_gene,abundance,v_gene,d_gene
TGTGACAGCAGTACGGGCCGTCGGGGCTACACCTTC,CDSSTGRRGYTF,TRBJ1-2,.,TRBV12-3/TRBV12-4,.
TGTGCCAGCAGTCCTGAGACAGGGCGTGGCGCAGATACGCAGTATTTT,CASSPETGRGADTQYF,TRBJ2-3,many,TRBV12-3/TRBV12-4,TRBD1
TGTGCCAGCAGCCATGGAGCGGGCGTCAGCACAGATACGCAGTATTTT,CASSHGAGVSTDTQYF,TRBJ2-3,many,TRBV7-3,.
TGTGCCAGCAGAATAACCGGGACAGGGGAGCATACGCAGTATTTT,CASRITGTGEHTQYF,TRBJ2-3,few,TRBV12-3/TRBV12-4,TRBD1
TGTGCCAGCAGCTCTGAGTCAGACGAGGTTTACTCTGGAAACACCATATATTTT,CASSSESDEVYSGNTIYF,TRBJ1-3,many,TRBV7-8,.
TGTGCCACCAGCACCGGGGAGCTGTTTTTT,CATSTGELFF,TRBJ2-2,.,TRBV28,.
TGCAGCGTTGGAGAGGCGGGACAGGGATCTGGGGAGACCCAGTACTTC,CSVGEAGQGSGETQYF,TRBJ2-5,few,TRBV29-1,TRBD1
TGTGCTAGTGGCGATAGCGGGGGGAACGACAATGAGCAGTTCTTC,CASGDSGGNDNEQFF,TRBJ2-1,.,TRBV12-5,TRBD2
TGTGCCAGCAGGGCGGGGGGGGCCAGGACGCAGTATTTT,CASRAGGARTQYF,TRBJ2-3,many,TRBV5-6,TRBD2
TGCAGCGGCGGGACAGCGGACGAGCAGTACTTC,CSGGTADEQYF,TRBJ2-7,.,TRBV29-1,.
TGTGCCAGCAGCGCAGCTTCTGGGGCCAACGTCCTGACTTTC,CASSAASGANVLTF,TRBJ2-6,.,TRBV9,.